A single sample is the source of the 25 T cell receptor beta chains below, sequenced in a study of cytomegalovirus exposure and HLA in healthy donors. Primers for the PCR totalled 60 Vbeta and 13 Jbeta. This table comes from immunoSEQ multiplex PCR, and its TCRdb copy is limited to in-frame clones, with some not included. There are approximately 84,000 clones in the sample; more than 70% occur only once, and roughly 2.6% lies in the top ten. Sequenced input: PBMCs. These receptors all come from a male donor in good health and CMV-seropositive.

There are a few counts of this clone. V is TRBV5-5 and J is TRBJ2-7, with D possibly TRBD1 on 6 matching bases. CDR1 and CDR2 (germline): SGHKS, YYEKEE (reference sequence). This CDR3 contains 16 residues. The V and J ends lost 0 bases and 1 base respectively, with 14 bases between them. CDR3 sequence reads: CASSLGRDTVSYEQYF. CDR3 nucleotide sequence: TGTGCCAGCAGCTTGGGCCGGGACACTGTATCCTACGAGCAGTACTTC.

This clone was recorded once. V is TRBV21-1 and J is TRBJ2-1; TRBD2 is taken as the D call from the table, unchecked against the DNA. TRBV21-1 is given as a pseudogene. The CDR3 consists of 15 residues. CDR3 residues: CASSKGTSRYNEQFF. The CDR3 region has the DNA TGTGCCAGCAGCAAAGGGACTAGTCGTTACAATGAGCAGTTCTTC.

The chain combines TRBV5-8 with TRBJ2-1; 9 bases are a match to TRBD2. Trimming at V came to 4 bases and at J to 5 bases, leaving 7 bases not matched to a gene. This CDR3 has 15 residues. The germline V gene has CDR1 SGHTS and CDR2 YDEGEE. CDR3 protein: CASSVSGSLNNEQFF. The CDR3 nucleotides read TGTGCCAGCAGCGTTAGCGGGAGTCTGAACAATGAGCAGTTCTTC.

DNA of the CDR3: TGTGCCAGCAGCTTAGCGGGCGGGGGAAACACCATATATTTT. Encoded protein: CASSLAGGGNTIYF. V and J are TRBV11-2 and TRBJ1-3; no clear D. The CDR3 extends over 14 amino acids. V lost 1 base to trimming and J lost 4 bases, with 8 bases between them. Germline V gene sequence: CDR1 SGHAT, CDR2 FQNNGV.

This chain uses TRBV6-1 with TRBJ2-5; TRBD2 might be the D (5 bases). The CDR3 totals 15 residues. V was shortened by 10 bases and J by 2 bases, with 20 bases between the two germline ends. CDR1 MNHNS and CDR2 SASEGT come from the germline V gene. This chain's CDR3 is CATRFGVLGQETQYF. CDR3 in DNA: TGTGCCACCCGCTTCGGGGTTTTGGGTCAAGAGACCCAGTACTTC.

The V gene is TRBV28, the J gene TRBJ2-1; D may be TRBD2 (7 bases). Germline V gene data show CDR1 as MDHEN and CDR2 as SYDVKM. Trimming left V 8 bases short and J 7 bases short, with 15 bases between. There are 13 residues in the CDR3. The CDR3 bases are TGTGCCAGCGGGGGGGCGGGACTAAATGAGCAGTTCTTC. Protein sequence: CASGGAGLNEQFF.

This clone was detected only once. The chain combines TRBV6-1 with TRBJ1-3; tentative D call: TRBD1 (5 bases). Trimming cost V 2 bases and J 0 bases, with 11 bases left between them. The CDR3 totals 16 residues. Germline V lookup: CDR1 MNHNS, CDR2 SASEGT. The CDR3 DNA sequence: TGTGCCAGCAGTGAAACGGGGGGTGGCTCTGGAAACACCATATATTTT. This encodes CASSETGGGSGNTIYF.

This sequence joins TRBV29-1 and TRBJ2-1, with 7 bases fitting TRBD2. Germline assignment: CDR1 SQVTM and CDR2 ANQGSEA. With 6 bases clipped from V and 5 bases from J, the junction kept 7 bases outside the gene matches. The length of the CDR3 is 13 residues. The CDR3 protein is CSVNIGGNNEQFF. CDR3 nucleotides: TGCAGCGTAAATATCGGGGGGAACAATGAGCAGTTCTTC.

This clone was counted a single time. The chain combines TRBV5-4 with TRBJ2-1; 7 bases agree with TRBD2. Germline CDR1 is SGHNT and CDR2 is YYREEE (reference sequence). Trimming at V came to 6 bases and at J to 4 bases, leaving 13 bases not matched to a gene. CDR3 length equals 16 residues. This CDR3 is CASTPAGRTSYNEQFF. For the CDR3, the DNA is TGTGCCAGCACCCCAGCTGGGAGGACTAGTTACAATGAGCAGTTCTTC.

The CDR3 DNA reads TGCAGCGTTAAAGGTCGAGGGCGGGAAACCGAGCAGTACTTC. This translates into CSVKGRGRETEQYF. This chain uses TRBV29-1 with TRBJ2-5; weak D call: TRBD2 (6 bases). The end of the DNA aligns better with TRBJ2-7, so the J call may be wrong. This CDR3 contains 14 residues. Germline CDR1 reads SQVTM; CDR2 reads ANQGSEA.

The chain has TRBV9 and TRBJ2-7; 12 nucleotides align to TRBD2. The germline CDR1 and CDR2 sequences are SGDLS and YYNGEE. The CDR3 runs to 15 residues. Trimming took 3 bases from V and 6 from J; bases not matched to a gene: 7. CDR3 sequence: CASSARLAGVVEQYF. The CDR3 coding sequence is TGTGCCAGCAGCGCGAGACTAGCGGGAGTCGTCGAGCAGTACTTC.

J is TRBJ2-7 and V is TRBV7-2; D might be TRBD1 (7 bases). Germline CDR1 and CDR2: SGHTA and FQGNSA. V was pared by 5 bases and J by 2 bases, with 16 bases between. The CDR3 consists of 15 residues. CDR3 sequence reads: CASSPNRGLPYEQYF. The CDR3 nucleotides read TGTGCCAGCAGCCCAAACAGGGGACTGCCCTACGAGCAGTACTTC.

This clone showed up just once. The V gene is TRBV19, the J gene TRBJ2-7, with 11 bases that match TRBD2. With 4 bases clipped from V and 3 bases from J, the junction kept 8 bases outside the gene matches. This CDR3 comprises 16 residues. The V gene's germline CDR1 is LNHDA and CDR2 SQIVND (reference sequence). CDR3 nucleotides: TGTGCCAGTAGTAGGGGAACTAGCGGGAGTCACTACGAGCAGTACTTC. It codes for CASSRGTSGSHYEQYF.

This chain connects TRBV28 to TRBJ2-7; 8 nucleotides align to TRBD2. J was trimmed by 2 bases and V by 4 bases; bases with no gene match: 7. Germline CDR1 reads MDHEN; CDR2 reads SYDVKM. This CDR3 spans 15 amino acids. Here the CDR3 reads CASSSPGGRPYEQYF. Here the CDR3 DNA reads TGTGCCAGCAGTTCACCAGGCGGGAGGCCCTACGAGCAGTACTTC.

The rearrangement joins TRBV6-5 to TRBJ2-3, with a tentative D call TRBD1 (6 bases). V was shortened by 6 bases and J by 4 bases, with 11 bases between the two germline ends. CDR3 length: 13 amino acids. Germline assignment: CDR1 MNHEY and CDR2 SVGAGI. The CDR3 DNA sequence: TGTGCCAGCAGGGAACAGGGCTCAGATACGCAGTATTTT. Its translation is CASREQGSDTQYF.

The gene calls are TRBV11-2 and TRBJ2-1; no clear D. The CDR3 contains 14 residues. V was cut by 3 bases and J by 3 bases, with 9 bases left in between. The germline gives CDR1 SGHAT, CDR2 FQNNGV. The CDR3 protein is CASSFLLFYNEQFF. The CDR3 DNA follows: TGTGCCAGCAGCTTTCTCTTGTTCTACAATGAGCAGTTCTTC. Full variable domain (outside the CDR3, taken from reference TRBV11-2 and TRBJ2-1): EAGVAQSPRYKIIEKRQSVAFWCNPISGHATLYWYQQILGQGPKLLIQFQNNGVVDDSQLPKDRFSAERLKGVDSTLKIQPAKLEDSAVYLCASSFLLFYNEQFFGPGTRLTVL.

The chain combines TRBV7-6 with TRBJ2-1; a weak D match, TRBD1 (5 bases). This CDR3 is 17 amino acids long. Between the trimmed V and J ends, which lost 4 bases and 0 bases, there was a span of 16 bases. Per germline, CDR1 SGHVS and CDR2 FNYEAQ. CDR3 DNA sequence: TGTGCCAGCAGCTCACTACCGACAGCAGTCTCCTACAATGAGCAGTTCTTC. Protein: CASSSLPTAVSYNEQFF. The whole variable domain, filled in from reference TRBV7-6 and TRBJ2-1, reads GAGVSQSPRYKVTKRGQDVALRCDPISGHVSLYWYRQALGQGPEFLTYFNYEAQQDKSGLPNDRFSAERPEGSISTLTIQRTEQRDSAMYRCASSSLPTAVSYNEQFFGPGTRLTVL.

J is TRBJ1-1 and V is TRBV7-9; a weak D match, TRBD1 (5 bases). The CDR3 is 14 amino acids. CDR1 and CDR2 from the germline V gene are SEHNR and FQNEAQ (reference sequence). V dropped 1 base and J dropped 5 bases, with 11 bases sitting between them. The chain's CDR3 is CASSLVGGVTEAFF. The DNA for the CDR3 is TGTGCCAGCAGCTTAGTCGGGGGTGTGACTGAAGCTTTCTTT.

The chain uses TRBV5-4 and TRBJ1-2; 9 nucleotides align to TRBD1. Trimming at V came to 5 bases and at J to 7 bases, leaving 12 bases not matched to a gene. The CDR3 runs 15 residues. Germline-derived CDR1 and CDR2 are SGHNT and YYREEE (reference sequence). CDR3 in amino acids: CASRATGGFYGGYTF. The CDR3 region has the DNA TGTGCCAGCAGAGCTACAGGGGGCTTCTACGGTGGCTACACCTTC.

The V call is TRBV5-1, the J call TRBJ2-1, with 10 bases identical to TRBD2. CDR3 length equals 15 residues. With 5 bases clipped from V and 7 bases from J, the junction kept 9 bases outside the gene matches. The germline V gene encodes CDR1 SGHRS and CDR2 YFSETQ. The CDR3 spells CASRPGLAAGNEQFF. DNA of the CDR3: TGCGCCAGCAGACCCGGACTAGCGGCGGGTAATGAGCAGTTCTTC.

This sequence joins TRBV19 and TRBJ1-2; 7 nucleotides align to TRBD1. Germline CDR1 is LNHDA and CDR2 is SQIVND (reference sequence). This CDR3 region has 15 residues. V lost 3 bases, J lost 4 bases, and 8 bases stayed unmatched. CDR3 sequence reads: CASSIPDRPAYGYTF. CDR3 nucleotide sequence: TGTGCCAGTAGTATCCCGGACAGGCCGGCCTATGGCTACACCTTC.

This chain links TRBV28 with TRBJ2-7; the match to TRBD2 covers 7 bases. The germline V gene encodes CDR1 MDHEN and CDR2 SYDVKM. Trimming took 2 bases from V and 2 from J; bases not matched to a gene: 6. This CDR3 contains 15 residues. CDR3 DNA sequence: TGTGCCAGCAGTTTAGAGGGCAGCGGGGCCTACGAGCAGTACTTC. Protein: CASSLEGSGAYEQYF.

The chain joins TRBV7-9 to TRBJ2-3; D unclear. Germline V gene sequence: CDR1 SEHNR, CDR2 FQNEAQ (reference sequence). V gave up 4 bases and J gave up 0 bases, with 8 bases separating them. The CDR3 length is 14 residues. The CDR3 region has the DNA TGTGCCAGCAGCTCCCAGGCTAGCACAGATACGCAGTATTTT. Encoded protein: CASSSQASTDTQYF. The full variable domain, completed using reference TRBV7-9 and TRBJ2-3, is DTGVSQNPRHKITKRGQNVTFRCDPISEHNRLYWYRQTLGQGPEFLTYFQNEAQLEKSRLLSDRFSAERPKGSFSTLEIQRTEQGDSAMYLCASSSQASTDTQYFGPGTRLTVL.

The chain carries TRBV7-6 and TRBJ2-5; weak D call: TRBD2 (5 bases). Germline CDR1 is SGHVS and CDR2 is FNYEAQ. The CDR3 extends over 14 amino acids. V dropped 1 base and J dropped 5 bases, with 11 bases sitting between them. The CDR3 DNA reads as TGTGCCAGCAGCTTAGATACACTAGGGGAGACCCAGTACTTC. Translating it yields CASSLDTLGETQYF.

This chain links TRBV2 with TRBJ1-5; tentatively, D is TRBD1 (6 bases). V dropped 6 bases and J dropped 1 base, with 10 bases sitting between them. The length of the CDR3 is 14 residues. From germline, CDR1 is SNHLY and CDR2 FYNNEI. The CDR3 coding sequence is TGTGCCAGCAGGAGGGACACCAGCAATCAGCCCCAGCATTTT. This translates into CASRRDTSNQPQHF.